This T cell receptor beta chain appears in the sequencing data of a study of blood T cell repertoires in COVID-19. At the level of the study: Sources were T cells, B-cell-depleted T cells, or PBMCs; the material itself was cDNA or gDNA.

Assay used: immunoSEQ multiplex PCR; TCRdb lists only in-frame clones, some missing. The sample carries 200,000 to 300,000 clones, approximately 83% recorded once. Germline values: CDR1 LNHDA, CDR2 SQIVND (reference sequence). V was shortened by 4 bases and J by 2 bases, with 10 bases between the two germline ends. This CDR3 is built from 14 residues. Sequencing input: peripheral blood. The receptor was isolated from a human donor in a cohort sampled during active COVID-19. This sequence joins TRBV19 and TRBJ2-3; D ambiguous. This CDR3 is CASSKTATTDTQYF. The DNA of the CDR3 is TGTGCCAGTAGTAAGACTGCCACCACAGATACGCAGTATTTT.